The 30 T cell receptor beta chains reported below all come from one sample, sequenced in a study of T-cell reconstitution after alpha-beta-depleted transplantation in children. A library of TCRbeta sequences, prepared with unique molecular identifiers, was generated. Each CDR3 protein gets one entry after TCRdb re-called the PCR reads with MiXCR. The data show 250,000 to 300,000 distinct CDR3 sequences, roughly 7.8% seen once. These receptors' targets are unknown. Study-level findings and limits: Most T-cell counts and diversity one year after the transplant came from T cells that were newly produced.

The material was peripheral blood, obtained 360 days after TCRalphabeta/CD19-depleted stem cell transplant. These receptor sequences come from a female patient aged 2-10 years who had a stem cell transplant for Fanconi anemia, so the T cells may come from the graft donor.

Ten or more counts support this clonotype. The V call is TRBV11-1, the J call TRBJ2-5; D uncertain. This CDR3 region has 13 residues. The V gene's germline CDR1 is SGHAT and CDR2 FQDESV (reference sequence). Deletions cut 6 bases from V and 0 bases from J, with 8 bases between. CDR3: CASRKQNQETQYF. The CDR3 DNA reads as TGTGCCAGCAGGAAACAAAACCAAGAGACCCAGTACTTC.

This clonotype was observed at least ten times. The chain recombines TRBV20-1 with TRBJ2-1, with a possible D match to TRBD2 (5 bases). The CDR3 is 14 amino acids. From germline, CDR1 is DFQATT and CDR2 SNEGSKA (reference sequence). V gave up 3 bases and J gave up 2 bases, with 11 bases separating them. The CDR3, as DNA: TGCAGTGCTAGGGGAGCGAAGGCCTACAATGAGCAGTTCTTC. Encoded protein: CSARGAKAYNEQFF.

The chain combines TRBV9 with TRBJ2-6, with unresolved D. The CDR3 extends over 18 amino acids. Trimming left V 3 bases short and J 0 bases short, with 16 bases between. The germline V gene has CDR1 SGDLS and CDR2 YYNGEE. This CDR3 is CASSAPTGPSSGANVLTF. The DNA for the CDR3 is TGTGCCAGCAGCGCCCCTACCGGGCCTAGCTCTGGGGCCAACGTCCTGACTTTC.

This clonotype was counted between two and nine times. The gene calls are TRBV5-6 and TRBJ2-4, with D perhaps matching TRBD1 (8 bases). The CDR3 has 15 residues. Germline values: CDR1 SGHDT, CDR2 YYEEEE. With 2 bases removed from V and 7 bases from J, the gap between germline ends came to 16 bases. Here the CDR3 DNA reads TGTGCCAGCAGCTTAACAGGGGGGGTCTACAACATTCAGTACTTC. Protein sequence: CASSLTGGVYNIQYF.

A few counts support this clonotype. J is TRBJ2-2 and V is TRBV5-1; 12 nucleotides agree with TRBD2. This CDR3 comprises 19 residues. Germline trimming cut 3 bases from V and 0 bases from J; bases unmatched to any gene: 9. Per the germline V gene, CDR1 is SGHRS and CDR2 is YFSETQ. CDR3 sequence: CASSWAVLAGGTNTGELFF. The CDR3 nucleotides are TGCGCCAGCAGCTGGGCCGTGCTAGCGGGGGGGACGAACACCGGGGAGCTGTTTTTT.

In its sample, this clonotype was seen many times. The chain uses TRBV20-1 and TRBJ2-5; 7 nucleotides match TRBD1. Looked up from germline, CDR1 is DFQATT and CDR2 is SNEGSKA (reference sequence). This CDR3 comprises 14 residues. V was clipped by 3 bases and J by 4 bases; unmatched bases: 8. The CDR3 spells CSASEGALGETQYF. The CDR3 DNA reads TGCAGTGCTAGCGAGGGGGCGTTAGGAGAGACCCAGTACTTC.

The chain carries TRBV28 and TRBJ1-6; 7 nucleotides agree with TRBD1. CDR3 length: 18 amino acids. CDR1 MDHEN and CDR2 SYDVKM come from the germline V gene. V gave up 4 bases and J gave up 0 bases; unmatched junction bases: 9. As DNA, the CDR3 is TGTGCCAGCAGTTCCCGAACAGGGGTGGTCTCCTATAATTCACCCCTCCACTTT. Translating gives CASSSRTGVVSYNSPLHF.

This clonotype was recorded at least ten times. The gene calls are TRBV10-3 and TRBJ2-1; D not certain. The CDR3 loop spans 15 amino acids. CDR1 and CDR2 from the germline V gene are ENHRY and SYGVKD. V was pared by 6 bases and J by 0 bases, with 12 bases between. The CDR3 spells CAISPPTTSYNEQFF. CDR3 nucleotides: TGTGCCATCAGCCCCCCCACGACCTCCTACAATGAGCAGTTCTTC.

In its sample, this clonotype was seen a few times. The rearrangement links TRBV7-8 to TRBJ1-1; the match to TRBD1 covers 8 bases. The V segment lost 4 bases and the J segment 0 bases; nucleotides outside the gene matches: 4. The CDR3 runs to 15 residues. The germline CDR1 and CDR2 sequences are SGHVS and FQNEAQ. CDR3 residues: CASSSNRGLNTEAFF. CDR3 in DNA: TGTGCCAGCAGCTCCAACAGGGGGTTGAACACTGAAGCTTTCTTT. The full variable domain, with the rest looked up from reference TRBV7-8 and TRBJ1-1, is GAGVSQSPRYKVAKRGQDVALRCDPISGHVSLFWYQQALGQGPEFLTYFQNEAQLDKSGLPSDRFFAERPEGSVSTLKIQRTQQEDSAVYLCASSSNRGLNTEAFFGQGTRLTVV.

In this sample, this clonotype turned up a few times. The V gene is TRBV20-1, the J gene TRBJ2-7; 9 bases match TRBD1. The CDR3 has 16 residues. With 2 bases clipped from V and 2 bases from J, the junction kept 10 bases outside the gene matches. Germline lookup yields CDR1 DFQATT and CDR2 SNEGSKA (reference sequence). CDR3 in DNA: TGCAGTGCTAGAATGCCCTGGGGACAGGGAGCCTACGAGCAGTACGTC. Its protein product is CSARMPWGQGAYEQYV.

This chain uses TRBV28 with TRBJ1-6; D ambiguous. With 1 base removed from V and 13 bases from J, the gap between germline ends came to 14 bases. CDR3 length: 14 amino acids. Germline V gene data show CDR1 as MDHEN and CDR2 as SYDVKM. CDR3 residues: CASSLSWKLGPLHF. The CDR3 DNA follows: TGTGCCAGCAGTTTATCTTGGAAGCTGGGTCCCCTCCACTTT.

This clonotype has at least ten counts. This rearrangement joins TRBV28 to TRBJ1-2; 9 nucleotides line up with TRBD1. Germline assignment: CDR1 MDHEN and CDR2 SYDVKM. The CDR3 loop spans 15 amino acids. V was clipped by 5 bases and J by 2 bases; unmatched bases: 6. CDR3 bases: TGTGCCAGCAGTGCCCCGGGACAGGGAAACTATGGCTACACCTTC. Translated, it gives CASSAPGQGNYGYTF.

A few counts support this clonotype. J is TRBJ2-5 and V is TRBV6-5; D is unresolved. The ends were cut back, 2 bases at V and 5 bases at J, with 12 bases in the middle. CDR1 is MNHEY, CDR2 SVGAGI, per germline. The CDR3 is 14 amino acids. CDR3 region: CASSYDWKRETQYF. The CDR3 nucleotides are TGTGCCAGCAGTTACGATTGGAAGAGGGAGACCCAGTACTTC.

This clonotype occurred a few times. The chain carries TRBV13 and TRBJ2-3, with TRBD2 identical over 11 bases. Germline CDR1 reads PRHDT; CDR2 reads FYEKMQ (reference sequence). With V trimmed by 1 base and J by 10 bases, 7 bases remained unmatched. This CDR3 has 15 residues. CDR3 sequence: CASSLVEGLADAQYF. The CDR3 DNA reads as TGTGCCAGCAGCTTAGTTGAGGGACTAGCGGATGCGCAGTATTTT.

The rearrangement joins TRBV18 to TRBJ2-2; D possibly corresponds to TRBD1 (5 bases). The germline V gene encodes CDR1 KGHSH and CDR2 LQKENI. The CDR3 is 15 residues long. Between the trimmed V and J ends, which lost 1 base and 4 bases, there was a span of 10 bases. CDR3 DNA sequence: TGTGCCAGCTCACCACTGGGCCAGGGCACCGGGGAGCTGTTTTTT. Its protein product is CASSPLGQGTGELFF. The entire variable domain, with the rest obtained from reference TRBV18 and TRBJ2-2, is as follows: NAGVMQNPRHLVRRRGQEARLRCSPMKGHSHVYWYRQLPEEGLKFMVYLQKENIIDESGMPKERFSAEFPKEGPSILRIQQVVRGDSAAYFCASSPLGQGTGELFFGEGSRLTVL.

The table lists this clonotype with a few counts. The chain recombines TRBV30 with TRBJ2-2; D is unclear. Germline V CDR1 and CDR2: GTSNPN, SVGIG (reference sequence). V lost 8 bases and J lost 2, with 15 bases in between. The CDR3 length is 14 residues. The CDR3 sequence: CAAGDGPNTGELFF. The CDR3 bases are TGTGCCGCAGGAGATGGGCCTAACACCGGGGAGCTGTTTTTT.

This clonotype appeared many times. V gene TRBV7-9 combines with J gene TRBJ1-1; D not certain. This CDR3 spans 13 amino acids. Deletions cut 4 bases from V and 1 base from J, with 7 bases between. CDR1 SEHNR and CDR2 FQNEAQ come from the germline V gene (reference sequence). The CDR3 reads CASSSHWNTEAFF. CDR3 in DNA: TGTGCCAGCAGCTCACACTGGAACACTGAAGCTTTCTTT.

This clonotype has at least ten counts. J is TRBJ2-5 and V is TRBV24-1; TRBD2 might be the D (6 bases). Trimming shortened V by 6 bases and J by 0 bases, and 16 bases separated the two germline ends. Germline V lookup: CDR1 KGHDR, CDR2 SFDVKD. The CDR3 has 16 amino acids. DNA of the CDR3: TGTGCCACCAGTACGCCACAGGAGGGGTACCAAGAGACCCAGTACTTC. Protein sequence: CATSTPQEGYQETQYF.

The chain carries TRBV24-1 and TRBJ2-1; 7 nucleotides agree with TRBD2. CDR3 length equals 15 residues. Germline V gene lookup returns CDR1 KGHDR and CDR2 SFDVKD. V shed 0 bases and J 2 bases; nucleotides not matched to a gene: 0. The CDR3 here is CATSDLGGAYNEQFF. The CDR3 DNA is TGTGCCACCAGTGATTTGGGGGGGGCCTACAATGAGCAGTTCTTC.

This clonotype occurred many times. The chain uses TRBV11-2 and TRBJ2-7; no firm D call. The V and J ends lost 5 bases and 3 bases respectively, with 14 bases between them. The CDR3 loop spans 14 amino acids. Germline V gene data show CDR1 as SGHAT and CDR2 as FQNNGV. Here the CDR3 reads CASSPSGPYYEQYF. CDR3 nucleotide sequence: TGTGCCAGCAGCCCCTCGGGCCCCTACTACGAGCAGTACTTC.

This clonotype was detected ten times or more. This CDR3 is CASSQEGRTWETQYF. CDR3 DNA sequence: TGCGCCAGCAGCCAAGAGGGCAGAACGTGGGAGACCCAGTACTTC. The chain has TRBV4-1 and TRBJ2-5; D gene unclear. Trimming took 0 bases from V and 5 from J, leaving 13 bases between them. Germline V gene lookup returns CDR1 MGHRA and CDR2 YSYEKL. The CDR3 extends over 15 amino acids.

This clonotype was counted at least ten times. This chain uses TRBV3-1 with TRBJ2-7, with D hard to call. CDR1 is LGHDT and CDR2 is YNNKEL in the germline V gene (reference sequence). V gave up 1 base and J gave up 2 bases, with 6 bases separating them. The CDR3 length is 13 residues. CDR3 sequence: CASSQVPAYEQYF. The CDR3 DNA is TGTGCCAGCAGCCAAGTCCCAGCCTACGAGCAGTACTTC.

This clonotype was found many times. This chain connects TRBV9 to TRBJ2-2; no firm D call. The germline V gene encodes CDR1 SGDLS and CDR2 YYNGEE. CDR3 length: 14 residues. V was shortened by 0 bases and J by 1 base, with 4 bases between the two germline ends. The CDR3 region has the DNA TGTGCCAGCAGCGTAGTGGGGAACACCGGGGAGCTGTTTTTT. It translates to CASSVVGNTGELFF.

This clonotype showed up many times. V is TRBV12-3 or TRBV12-4 and J is TRBJ1-4, with a possible D match to TRBD1 (5 bases). The CDR3 sequence is 13 residues long. The V and J ends lost 2 bases and 6 bases respectively, with 7 bases between them. The CDR3 region is CASSLTGYEKLFF. CDR3 DNA: TGTGCCAGCAGTTTAACAGGTTATGAAAAACTGTTTTTT.

This clonotype was counted at least ten times. The gene calls are TRBV29-1 and TRBJ2-5; the D gene is possibly TRBD1 (5 bases). With 3 bases removed from V and 1 base from J, the gap between germline ends came to 12 bases. Per the germline V gene, CDR1 is SQVTM and CDR2 is ANQGSEA. The CDR3 has 14 amino acids. The CDR3 reads CSVEGLDSQETQYF. The CDR3 DNA sequence: TGCAGCGTTGAGGGTCTAGACAGCCAAGAGACCCAGTACTTC.

This chain joins TRBV12-3 or TRBV12-4 and TRBJ2-4, with 9 bases aligning to TRBD1. V gave up 3 bases and J gave up 8 bases; unmatched junction bases: 11. The CDR3 extends over 16 amino acids. The CDR3 DNA sequence: TGTGCCAGCAGTTTTGGCACAGGGGGCTGGGTGGACATTCAGTACTTC. Its protein product is CASSFGTGGWVDIQYF.

There are many counts of this clonotype. V gene TRBV25-1 combines with J gene TRBJ1-2, with D uncertain. V shed 0 bases and J shed 2 bases, with 7 bases lying between them. The CDR3 totals 14 residues. CDR1 is MGHDK, CDR2 SYGVNS, per germline. The CDR3 spells CASSEYGANYGYTF. CDR3 bases: TGTGCCAGCAGTGAATATGGAGCCAACTATGGCTACACCTTC.

This clonotype has at least ten counts. V is TRBV27 and J is TRBJ2-1, with 13 bases aligning to TRBD2. This CDR3 comprises 14 residues. The trim removed 2 bases at V and 8 bases at J, leaving 0 bases unmatched. Germline-derived CDR1 and CDR2 are MNHEY and SMNVEV (reference sequence). The CDR3 protein is CASSLGLAGDEQFF. The DNA for the CDR3 is TGTGCCAGCAGTTTAGGACTAGCGGGGGATGAGCAGTTCTTC.

This clonotype appeared many times. The chain is built from TRBV20-1 and TRBJ2-2; no definite D call. The CDR3 is made up of 13 amino acids. The V gene lost 2 bases and the J gene lost 1 base, with 5 bases spanning the gap. Germline V gene sequence: CDR1 DFQATT, CDR2 SNEGSKA (reference sequence). In DNA form, the CDR3 reads TGCAGTGCTAGAAACAGGAACACCGGGGAGCTGTTTTTT. Its translation is CSARNRNTGELFF.

At least ten counts were recorded for this clonotype. The chain combines TRBV7-2 with TRBJ1-2, with 10 bases identical to TRBD1. Germline assignment: CDR1 SGHTA and CDR2 FQGNSA. The CDR3 has 15 residues. V gave up 2 bases and J gave up 8 bases; unmatched junction bases: 8. Here the CDR3 reads CASSLPGQGPPGYTF. CDR3 nucleotide sequence: TGTGCCAGCAGCTTACCGGGACAGGGGCCCCCAGGCTACACCTTC. The whole variable domain, filled in from reference TRBV7-2 and TRBJ1-2, reads GAGVSQSPSNKVTEKGKDVELRCDPISGHTALYWYRQSLGQGLEFLIYFQGNSAPDKSGLPSDRFSAERTGGSVSTLTIQRTQQEDSAVYLCASSLPGQGPPGYTFGSGTRLTVV.